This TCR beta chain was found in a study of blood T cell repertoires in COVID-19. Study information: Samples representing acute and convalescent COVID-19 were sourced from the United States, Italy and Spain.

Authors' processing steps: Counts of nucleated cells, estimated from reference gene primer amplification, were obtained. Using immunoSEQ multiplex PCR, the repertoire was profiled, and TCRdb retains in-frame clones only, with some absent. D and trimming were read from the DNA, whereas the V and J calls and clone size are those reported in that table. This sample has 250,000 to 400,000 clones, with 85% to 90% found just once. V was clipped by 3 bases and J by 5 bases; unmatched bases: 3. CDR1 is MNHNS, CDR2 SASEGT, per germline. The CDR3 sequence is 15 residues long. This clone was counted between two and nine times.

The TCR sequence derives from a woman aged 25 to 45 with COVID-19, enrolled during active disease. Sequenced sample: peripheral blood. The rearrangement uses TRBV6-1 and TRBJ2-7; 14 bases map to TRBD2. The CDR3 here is CASSEGTSGSHEQYF. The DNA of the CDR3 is TGTGCCAGCAGTGAGGGGACTAGCGGGAGCCACGAGCAGTACTTC.